This is a list of T cell receptor beta chains from one sample in a study of radiotherapy plus CTLA-4 blockade in lung cancer. Assay used: immunoSEQ multiplex PCR; TCRdb lists only in-frame clones, some missing. Of 55,000 to 75,000 clones in the sample, 76% were seen once. The specimen comprised peripheral blood, sampled from a patient treated with radiotherapy plus ipilimumab. The receptors here all came from a human donor with non-small cell lung cancer whose response to radiotherapy plus ipilimumab could not be evaluated. Some clones in this sample may be carry-over from other donors' samples. Both conserved end residues are part of each CDR3. A D gene is named only where the DNA matches it firmly. Size values are once, few and many counts, or a class for expanded clones, and some rows have none.

V gene,D gene,J gene,clone size,CDR3 protein,CDR3 DNA
TRBV28,NA,TRBJ2-7,few,CASSFRSYEQYF,TGTGCCAGCAGTTTCCGGTCCTACGAGCAGTACTTC
TRBV7-3,TRBD1,TRBJ2-3,NA,CASSPGQGVADTQYF,TGTGCCAGCAGCCCAGGACAGGGGGTGGCAGATACGCAGTATTTT
TRBV7-9,TRBD1,TRBJ1-1,few,CASSLTGVTEAFF,TGTGCCAGCAGCTTGACAGGGGTCACTGAAGCTTTCTTT
TRBV5-1,TRBD1,TRBJ2-6,NA,CASSLARTGFIAGANVLTF,TGCGCCAGCAGCTTGGCCAGGACAGGGTTTATTGCTGGGGCCAACGTCCTGACTTTC
TRBV4-1,NA,TRBJ1-1,NA,CASSQAPGVKAFF,TGCGCCAGCAGCCAAGCCCCCGGGGTAAAAGCTTTCTTT
TRBV6-1,NA,TRBJ1-4,few,CASSERAGNEKLFF,TGTGCCAGCAGTGAAAGGGCGGGGAATGAAAAACTGTTTTTT
TRBV5-1,NA,TRBJ1-2,NA,CASSYREDYGYTF,TGCGCCAGCAGCTATAGGGAGGACTATGGCTACACCTTC
TRBV28,NA,TRBJ1-5,NA,CASSFHNQPQHF,TGTGCCAGCAGTTTTCACAATCAGCCCCAGCATTTT
TRBV11-2,TRBD1,TRBJ1-2,once,CASSTGTANYGYTF,TGTGCCAGCAGTACCGGGACAGCTAACTATGGCTACACCTTC
TRBV4-2,NA,TRBJ1-6,NA,CASSQDETGWQSPLHF,TGTGCCAGCAGCCAAGATGAGACAGGCTGGCAATCACCCCTCCACTTT
TRBV29-1,TRBD1,TRBJ1-1,NA,CSVMTGVGLKAFF,TGCAGCGTCATGACAGGGGTGGGGTTGAAAGCTTTCTTT
TRBV27,NA,TRBJ1-5,NA,CASSLGRAGQPQHF,TGTGCCAGCAGTTTAGGGCGTGCAGGTCAGCCCCAGCATTTT
TRBV28,NA,TRBJ1-3,NA,CASSSLAPAGRNTIYF,TGTGCCAGCAGTTCTTTGGCCCCGGCGGGGAGAAACACCATATATTTT
TRBV5-8,NA,TRBJ2-7,NA,CASSPERGHFYEQYF,TGTGCCAGCAGCCCGGAGCGGGGACACTTCTACGAGCAGTACTTC
TRBV6-6,NA,TRBJ2-7,NA,CASSYRIPGEQYF,TGTGCCAGTAGTTACCGGATTCCGGGGGAGCAGTACTTC
TRBV19,TRBD1,TRBJ2-2,NA,CATRQGWAGELFF,TGTGCCACCCGACAGGGCTGGGCCGGGGAGCTGTTTTTT
TRBV19,TRBD1,TRBJ1-1,many,CASTLTGGNTEAFF,TGTGCCAGTACCCTGACAGGGGGCAACACTGAAGCTTTCTTT
TRBV7-2,NA,TRBJ2-1,NA,CASSLDRVDYNEQFF,TGTGCCAGCAGCTTAGACAGGGTGGATTACAATGAGCAGTTCTTC
TRBV19,TRBD1,TRBJ2-7,NA,CASSPPGTGAYEQYF,TGTGCCAGTAGTCCCCCCGGGACAGGGGCCTACGAGCAGTACTTC
TRBV5-1,NA,TRBJ1-6,NA,CASSLIGHRSNSPLHF,TGCGCCAGCAGCTTGATCGGGCACAGGTCCAATTCACCCCTCCACTTT
TRBV7-6,NA,TRBJ2-7,NA,CASTPLWGPSEQYF,TGTGCCAGCACCCCTCTGTGGGGCCCATCCGAGCAGTACTTC
TRBV6-1,TRBD2,TRBJ2-5,once,CASSRGGPQETQYF,TGTGCCAGCAGCCGGGGGGGGCCCCAAGAGACCCAGTACTTC
TRBV9,NA,TRBJ1-5,NA,CASSVSGARDQPQHF,TGTGCCAGCAGCGTCTCAGGCGCCCGCGATCAGCCCCAGCATTTT
TRBV7-2,TRBD1,TRBJ1-2,NA,CASSSEGQNQYGYTF,TGTGCCAGCAGCTCCGAGGGACAGAACCAATATGGCTACACCTTC
TRBV5-1,NA,TRBJ2-7,NA,CASSLERGEQYF,TGCGCCAGCAGCTTGGAGAGGGGGGAGCAGTACTTC
TRBV5-6,NA,TRBJ2-7,NA,CASSLGWGGEQYF,TGTGCCAGCAGCTTGGGGTGGGGAGGCGAGCAGTACTTC
TRBV19,TRBD1,TRBJ1-2,once,CASSMVRTGGYGYTF,TGTGCCAGTAGTATGGTGCGGACAGGGGGCTATGGCTACACCTTC
TRBV5-1,TRBD1,TRBJ2-1,NA,CASSLGQGDNEQFF,TGCGCCAGCAGCTTAGGACAGGGGGATAATGAGCAGTTCTTC
TRBV30,TRBD1,TRBJ1-4,NA,CAFFRGQGIATTNEKLFF,TGTGCCTTCTTCCGGGGACAGGGAATTGCAACGACTAATGAAAAACTGTTTTTT
TRBV4-1,NA,TRBJ2-7,NA,CASSQGLTGRVGQYF,TGCGCCAGCAGCCAAGGACTAACCGGGCGTGTTGGGCAGTACTTC
TRBV7-6,TRBD1,TRBJ2-5,NA,CASSLTTGGGGLETQYF,TGTGCCAGCAGCTTAACGACAGGGGGCGGTGGCCTCGAGACCCAGTACTTC
TRBV5-4,TRBD1,TRBJ1-6,NA,CASSFGDRGDSPLHF,TGTGCCAGCAGCTTCGGGGACAGGGGGGATTCACCCCTCCACTTT
TRBV25-1,TRBD2,TRBJ2-5,NA,CASSRGSGGPKAAQYF,TGTGCCAGCAGCCGGGGTAGCGGGGGGCCGAAAGCTGCCCAGTACTTC
TRBV2,TRBD1,TRBJ2-2,NA,CASLRGSGPNTGELFF,TGTGCCAGTCTCAGGGGGTCAGGGCCGAACACCGGGGAGCTGTTTTTT
TRBV4-1,NA,TRBJ1-6,NA,CASSQATSSEDNSPLHF,TGCGCCAGCAGCCAAGCCACATCGAGCGAAGATAATTCACCCCTCCACTTT
TRBV5-1,NA,TRBJ1-5,NA,CASSLLLGQPQHF,TGCGCCAGCAGCTTGTTACTGGGCCAGCCCCAGCATTTT
TRBV5-1,NA,TRBJ1-1,NA,CASSPQLREGEAFF,TGCGCCAGCAGCCCCCAACTAAGAGAGGGAGAGGCTTTCTTT
TRBV27,TRBD1,TRBJ2-2,NA,CASTKQGAPTGELFF,TGTGCCAGCACCAAACAGGGGGCGCCCACCGGGGAGCTGTTTTTT
TRBV28,TRBD1,TRBJ1-4,medium-sized,CASRPGQSNEKLFF,TGTGCCAGCAGGCCGGGACAGTCTAATGAAAAACTGTTTTTT
TRBV5-1,NA,TRBJ2-3,NA,CASSLGQDTDTQYF,TGCGCCAGCAGCTTGGGACAGGACACAGATACGCAGTATTTT
TRBV7-2,NA,TRBJ1-5,NA,CASSLWRNQPQHF,TGTGCCAGCAGCTTATGGAGAAATCAGCCCCAGCATTTT
TRBV9,TRBD1,TRBJ1-2,NA,CASSSGQGGHGYTF,TGTGCCAGCAGCTCCGGACAGGGGGGACATGGCTACACCTTC
TRBV9,NA,TRBJ2-1,NA,CASSVEGGSSYNEQFF,TGTGCCAGCAGCGTAGAGGGGGGGAGCTCCTACAATGAGCAGTTCTTC
TRBV6-1,TRBD1,TRBJ2-3,NA,CASSGTGGAWADTQYF,TGTGCCAGCAGTGGTACAGGGGGCGCTTGGGCAGATACGCAGTATTTT
TRBV7-9,TRBD1,TRBJ2-4,NA,CASSSGTGDSQYF,TGTGCCAGCAGCTCAGGGACAGGTGACAGTCAGTACTTC
TRBV5-1,NA,TRBJ2-1,NA,CASSLTRSSYNEQFF,TGCGCCAGCAGCCTGACTAGGAGCTCCTACAATGAGCAGTTCTTC